A single T cell receptor beta chain is shown here with its context. Its antigen is as yet unknown. The data are from a study of cytomegalovirus exposure and HLA in healthy donors. Use of 60 Vbeta and 13 Jbeta primers characterized the PCR. Using immunoSEQ multiplex PCR, the repertoire was profiled, and TCRdb retains in-frame clones only, with some absent. The table records more than 95,000 clones, around 78% of them present only once. At sampling all donors were nominally healthy, likely with unrecorded immune exposures. The CDR3 has 13 amino acids. Germline V gives CDR1 ENHRY, CDR2 SYGVKD. The ends were cut back, 9 bases at V and 1 base at J, with 10 bases in the middle. Study conclusions and caveats: While the bulk of TCR sequences proved rare, some public TCRs turned up in many donors. It was likely that a cluster of highly shared sequence variants was a sequencing artifact. Cytomegalovirus status was reportedly diagnosed by the classifier with high specificity and sensitivity.

The chain couples TRBV10-3 to TRBJ2-1; TRBD2 might be the D (5 bases). The sequenced sample was PBMCs. The sequence was obtained from a man between 60 and 75 years old in good health and CMV-seropositive. The CDR3 loop reads CAIEGGSYNEQFF. For the CDR3, the DNA is TGTGCCATAGAGGGCGGGTCCTACAATGAGCAGTTCTTC.